The following is a TCR beta chain sequence with its context. This specimen belongs to a study of type 1 and type 2 diabetes patients. Amplification started from genomic DNA. The TCR beta CDR3 region was amplified using 30 forward and 13 reverse primers. TCRdb called the multiplex PCR reads again in MiXCR, with one record for every CDR3 protein. The table shows under 300,000 distinct CDR3 sequences, with 40% to 50% occurring only once. Trimming took off 5 bases at V and 5 bases at J, with 10 bases between the two ends. Germline-derived CDR1 and CDR2 are LNHDA and SQIVND (reference sequence). The CDR3 length is 13 residues.

The sample taken for sequencing was peripheral blood mononuclear cells (PBMCs). This chain uses TRBV19 with TRBJ2-4, with a tentative D call TRBD1 (7 bases). The origin of this receptor is a young man with type 2 diabetes. CDR3 coding DNA: TGTGCCAGTAGTGACAGGGAGGAAAACATTCAGTACTTC. Translated: CASSDREENIQYF. Using reference TRBV19 and TRBJ2-4 for the parts outside the CDR3, the full variable domain is DGGITQSPKYLFRKEGQNVTLSCEQNLNHDAMYWYRQDPGQGLRLIYYSQIVNDFQKGDIAEGYSVSREKKESFPLTVTSAQKNPTAFYLCASSDREENIQYFGAGTRLSVL.